This entry features one T cell receptor beta chain sequence. The antigen is unknown. Control samples were healthy donors' buffy coats. Trimming took 5 bases from V and 7 from J, leaving 20 bases between them. The CDR3 runs to 15 residues. CDR1 ENHRY and CDR2 SYGVKD come from the germline V gene. Sequencing was performed with immunoSEQ multiplex PCR; in TCRdb, only in-frame clones are kept and a portion is missing. The sample gives tens of thousands of clones, 60% to 75% of which show up once; less than 2% is in the top ten. The sample originates from a study of STAT5B mutations in CD4+ large granular lymphocyte leukemia. Overall study: Among healthy controls, a particular HLA allele went with more CDR3 'QG' motifs. Whole-study findings and limits: Less than 30% of private leukemic clonotypes occurred rarely in other patients' non-leukemic repertoires.

The chain combines TRBV10-3 with TRBJ2-5; D perhaps matches TRBD2 (6 bases). The receptor was derived from a human donor in good health. Material for sequencing was CD4+ T cells from blood buffy coats. The CDR3 DNA reads TGTGCCATCAGTAACCGGGACTCTACTTTTGGGACCCAGTACTTC. Translating gives CAISNRDSTFGTQYF.